A selection of T cell receptor beta chains follows, all from one sample in a study of shared clonotypes between healthy human individuals. Libraries were prepared by immunoSEQ multiplex PCR; TCRdb keeps only in-frame clonotypes and omits some of them. This table holds about 2 million clones, 90% to 95% found once. Sequenced material: naive CD4+ T cells sorted from blood. These receptors were collected from a man aged 18 to 30 in good health. CDR3s include the opening cysteine and the closing phenylalanine or tryptophan. A D gene is named only where the DNA matches it firmly. Expanded clones get a size class; other rows say once, few or many, or leave the size out.

CDR3 DNA,CDR3 protein,D gene,V gene,clone size,CDR3 length,J gene
TGTGCCAGCAGCTTACCCGGGTCCGGGGCCAACGTCCTGACTTTC,CASSLPGSGANVLTF,NA,TRBV7-3,NA,15,TRBJ2-6
TGTGCCAGTAGTGAGGGACTAGAGCAGTTCTTC,CASSEGLEQFF,TRBD2,TRBV19,NA,11,TRBJ2-1
TGCGCCAGCAGCCAAGCTGGGGGCTCCTACAATGAGCAGTTCTTC,CASSQAGGSYNEQFF,NA,TRBV4-3,NA,15,TRBJ2-1
TGTGCCAGCGTGGAGGGAGCGGTCACAGATACGCAGTATTTT,CASVEGAVTDTQYF,NA,TRBV6-5,NA,14,TRBJ2-3
TGTGCCAGCAGCTTAACGGGGGGGAACACTGAAGCTTTCTTT,CASSLTGGNTEAFF,NA,TRBV7-9,many,14,TRBJ1-1
TGTGCCAGCAGTGCAATTCATAGCTCCTATAATTCACCCCTCCACTTT,CASSAIHSSYNSPLHF,NA,TRBV28,NA,16,TRBJ1-6
TGTGCCACCGAAATGGGACAGGGGGCGCGAGGCTACACCTTC,CATEMGQGARGYTF,TRBD1,TRBV2,NA,14,TRBJ1-2
TGTGCCAGCAAGAATCCCGGGACGATTCTCTCCTACGAGCAGTACTTC,CASKNPGTILSYEQYF,NA,TRBV2,NA,16,TRBJ2-7
TGCGCCAGCAGCCAAGGGAGGGGGCCTATCAATCAGCCCCAGCATTTT,CASSQGRGPINQPQHF,TRBD1,TRBV4-1,once,16,TRBJ1-5
TGTGCAAGTCGCTTAGCGGAACCTTACACTGAAGCTTTCTTT,CASRLAEPYTEAFF,NA,TRBV12-2,once,14,TRBJ1-1
TGTGCCAGCAACGTGGGGCGAGGGAAAGAGACCCAGTACTTC,CASNVGRGKETQYF,NA,TRBV21-1,NA,14,TRBJ2-5
TGCGCCAGCGCAAACCCAGGGGGAAGCTACACCTTC,CASANPGGSYTF,TRBD1,TRBV5-1,NA,12,TRBJ1-2
TGTGCCAGCAGTGAAGGGGGTCGCGAGCAGTACTTC,CASSEGGREQYF,NA,TRBV2,once,12,TRBJ2-7
TGTGCCAGCACCGAAGGGTGGGGTTCTAGCGGGCCGCAATACTTC,CASTEGWGSSGPQYF,TRBD2,TRBV6-5,NA,15,TRBJ2-4
TGTGCCAGCTCACCACAGGGTCTTGGGGAGCAGTACTTC,CASSPQGLGEQYF,NA,TRBV18,NA,13,TRBJ2-7
TGTGCCAGCAGTTACGGGACTCAAAGAGAGACCCAGTACTTC,CASSYGTQRETQYF,NA,TRBV6-5,NA,14,TRBJ2-5
TGTGCCAGCAGCTCCGGAGGGGCCAAGAATCAGCCCCAGCATTTT,CASSSGGAKNQPQHF,NA,TRBV7-2,NA,15,TRBJ1-5
TGTGCCAGCTCACCCGACGGAAAAAACATTCAGTACTTC,CASSPDGKNIQYF,NA,TRBV18,NA,13,TRBJ2-4
TGTGCCAGCAGCGTAGAAGGGGCGGATCAGCCCCAGCATTTT,CASSVEGADQPQHF,NA,TRBV9,NA,14,TRBJ1-5
TGTGCCAGCAGCTCCGGGACAGGGGCTACCTTTAACTATGGCTACACCTTC,CASSSGTGATFNYGYTF,TRBD1,TRBV5-4,few,17,TRBJ1-2
TGTGCCAGCAGCCAAGCCTTAGTAGCGGGAGGGTTCGAGGAGCAGTTCTTC,CASSQALVAGGFEEQFF,TRBD2,TRBV14,NA,17,TRBJ2-1
TGTGCCAGCAACCAACCGGGACAGACAATTGAAGCTTTCTTT,CASNQPGQTIEAFF,TRBD1,TRBV19,NA,14,TRBJ1-1
TGTGCCAGCTCACCAGGGCTAGCGGGGAGCTCGAACACCGGGGAGCTGTTTTTT,CASSPGLAGSSNTGELFF,TRBD2,TRBV18,NA,18,TRBJ2-2
TGTGCCAGCAGCCGCGAGTGGGGCCAGCCCCAGCATTTT,CASSREWGQPQHF,NA,TRBV27,NA,13,TRBJ1-5
TGTGCCTGGAAAAGTCCGGGACAGGGTTCTGAAAAACTGTTTTTT,CAWKSPGQGSEKLFF,TRBD1,TRBV30,NA,15,TRBJ1-4
TGTGCCAGTAGACAGGGTGGCAATCAGCCCCAGCATTTT,CASRQGGNQPQHF,NA,TRBV19,NA,13,TRBJ1-5
TGTGCCAGCAGCCAACCGGGCCTAGCGGGCAATGAGCAGTTCTTC,CASSQPGLAGNEQFF,TRBD2,TRBV5-4,NA,15,TRBJ2-1
TGTGCCAGCAGTTTAATGGGGACCGCGATACTGGAGTACTTC,CASSLMGTAILEYF,NA,TRBV27,NA,14,TRBJ2-7
TGCAGTGTGGGCTTCCAAGAGACCCAGTACTTC,CSVGFQETQYF,NA,TRBV20-1,NA,11,TRBJ2-5
TGTGCCAGCAGAGGGACAGCCTTACAGCCCCAGCATTTT,CASRGTALQPQHF,TRBD1,TRBV2,NA,13,TRBJ1-5
TGTGCCAGCTCCCCCGTGGGGGCGGCTGAAGCTTTCTTT,CASSPVGAAEAFF,NA,TRBV18,NA,13,TRBJ1-1
TGTGCCAGCAGCGTAGGAGGTCCAAACACTGAAGCTTTCTTT,CASSVGGPNTEAFF,NA,TRBV9,NA,14,TRBJ1-1
TGTGCCAGCAGCTTGACCGCGAACACTGAAGCTTTCTTT,CASSLTANTEAFF,NA,TRBV5-4,NA,13,TRBJ1-1
TGTGCCAGCAGTGACCAACAGGTAGCCAAAAACATTCAGTACTTC,CASSDQQVAKNIQYF,NA,TRBV2,NA,15,TRBJ2-4
TGTGCCAGCAGTTACTCGAAGGTGGGCACCTACGAGCAGTACTTC,CASSYSKVGTYEQYF,NA,TRBV6-5,once,15,TRBJ2-7
TGTGCCAGCAGTGGGTGGGGGGGCTCGACAGATACGCAGTATTTT,CASSGWGGSTDTQYF,NA,TRBV2,once,15,TRBJ2-3
TGTGCCAGCAGAGCACAAGGATCCGCGAACACCGGGGAGCTGTTTTTT,CASRAQGSANTGELFF,NA,TRBV28,NA,16,TRBJ2-2
TGTGCCAGCAGCCTTCCAGAGGGGGTAGTCGAAGCTTTCTTT,CASSLPEGVVEAFF,NA,TRBV7-2,NA,14,TRBJ1-1
TGTGCCTGGAGCTCCGTCAGGGGCTACGAGCAGTACTTC,CAWSSVRGYEQYF,NA,TRBV30,NA,13,TRBJ2-7
TGTGCCAGCAGCTCGTTAACAGATACGCAGTATTTT,CASSSLTDTQYF,NA,TRBV7-9,NA,12,TRBJ2-3
TGTGCCAGCTATCCACTAAGCGGGAGTGCCGAGCAGTTCTTC,CASYPLSGSAEQFF,TRBD2,TRBV7-2,NA,14,TRBJ2-1
TGTGCCATCAGTGGCGCTAGCGGGACTTACAATGAGCAGTTCTTC,CAISGASGTYNEQFF,TRBD2,TRBV10-3,NA,15,TRBJ2-1
TGTGCCAGCAGTGAAAGAGCGGGATTTATAGATACGCAGTATTTT,CASSERAGFIDTQYF,TRBD2,TRBV25-1,NA,15,TRBJ2-3
TGTGCCAGCAGCTTGATGGGGACTAGCGGACCGACCCAGTACTTC,CASSLMGTSGPTQYF,TRBD2,TRBV11-2,NA,15,TRBJ2-5
TGTGCCTGGAGCCCCAAACTCAACTCCTACGAGCAGTACTTC,CAWSPKLNSYEQYF,NA,TRBV30,NA,14,TRBJ2-7
TGTGCCAGCAGTTACTTCCCTCTGGATCGGAGCTACGAGCAGTACTTC,CASSYFPLDRSYEQYF,NA,TRBV6-5,NA,16,TRBJ2-7
TGTGCCAGTAGTATGGGACAGGGGTCAAATGAGCAGTTCTTC,CASSMGQGSNEQFF,TRBD1,TRBV19,NA,14,TRBJ2-1
TGCAGCGTGGGAGAGACCCAGTACTTC,CSVGETQYF,NA,TRBV29-1,NA,9,TRBJ2-5
TGTGCCTGGAGTGTACCCCCGAACTCCAACGTCCTGACTTTC,CAWSVPPNSNVLTF,NA,TRBV30,NA,14,TRBJ2-6
TGCGCCAGCAGCCAAGGGCAGAACACCGGGGAGCTGTTTTTT,CASSQGQNTGELFF,NA,TRBV4-3,NA,14,TRBJ2-2
TGTGCCTGGAGTGCAGGGTCAAAGGACAATGAGCAGTTCTTC,CAWSAGSKDNEQFF,NA,TRBV30,NA,14,TRBJ2-1
TGTGCCAGCAACACGATTAGGAGGGGGCGTAGGACAGATACGCAGTATTTT,CASNTIRRGRRTDTQYF,NA,TRBV6-4,NA,17,TRBJ2-3
TGCAGCGTAGCGGGGGGGCTCCACGAGCAGTACTTC,CSVAGGLHEQYF,TRBD2,TRBV29-1,NA,12,TRBJ2-7
TGTGCCAGCGGGGCCGGGGCTTCCACAGATACGCAGTATTTT,CASGAGASTDTQYF,NA,TRBV5-5,NA,14,TRBJ2-3
TGTGCCAGCAACACAGGGTTCACCGGGGAGCTGTTTTTT,CASNTGFTGELFF,NA,TRBV11-2,NA,13,TRBJ2-2
TGTGCCAGCTCACCGTTTGGTCAGGGGGCCTCCTATAATTCACCCCTCCACTTT,CASSPFGQGASYNSPLHF,TRBD1,TRBV18,NA,18,TRBJ1-6